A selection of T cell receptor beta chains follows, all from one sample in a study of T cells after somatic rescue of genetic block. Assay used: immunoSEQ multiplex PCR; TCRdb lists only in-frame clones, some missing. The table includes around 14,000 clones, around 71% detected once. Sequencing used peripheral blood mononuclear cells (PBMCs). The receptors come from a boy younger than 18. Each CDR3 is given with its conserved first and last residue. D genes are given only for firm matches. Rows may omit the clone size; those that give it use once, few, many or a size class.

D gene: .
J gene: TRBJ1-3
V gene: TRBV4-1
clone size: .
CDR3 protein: CASSQYFDSSGNTIYF
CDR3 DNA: TGCGCCAGCAGCCAGTACTTTGACAGCTCTGGAAACACCATATATTTT

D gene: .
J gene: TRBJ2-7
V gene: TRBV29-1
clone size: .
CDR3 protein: CSVPQAGGSYEQYF
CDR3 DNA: TGCAGCGTCCCTCAGGCGGGTGGCTCCTACGAGCAGTACTTC

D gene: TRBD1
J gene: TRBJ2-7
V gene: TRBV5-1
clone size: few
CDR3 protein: CASSWGQGTYEQYF
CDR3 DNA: TGCGCCAGCAGCTGGGGACAGGGTACCTACGAGCAGTACTTC

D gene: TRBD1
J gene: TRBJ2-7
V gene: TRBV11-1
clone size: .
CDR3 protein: CASRIGGTASYEQYF
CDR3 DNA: TGTGCCAGCAGGATAGGTGGGACAGCCTCCTACGAGCAGTACTTC

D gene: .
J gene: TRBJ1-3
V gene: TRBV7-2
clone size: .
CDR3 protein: CASSPEGNTIYF
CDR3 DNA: TGTGCCAGCAGCCCAGAGGGGAACACCATATATTTT

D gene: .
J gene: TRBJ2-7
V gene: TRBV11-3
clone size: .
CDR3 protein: CASSLAGQTSLSYEQYF
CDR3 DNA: TGTGCCAGCAGCTTAGCCGGACAAACCTCCCTATCCTACGAGCAGTACTTC

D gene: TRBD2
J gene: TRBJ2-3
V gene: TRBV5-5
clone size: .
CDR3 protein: CASSRLAGDTDTQYF
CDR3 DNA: TGTGCCAGCAGCCGATTAGCGGGAGATACAGATACGCAGTATTTT

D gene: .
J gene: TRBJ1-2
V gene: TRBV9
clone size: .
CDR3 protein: CASSPGRFSYGYTF
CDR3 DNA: TGTGCCAGCAGCCCTGGACGGTTTAGCTATGGCTACACCTTC

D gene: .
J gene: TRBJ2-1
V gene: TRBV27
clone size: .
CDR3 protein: CASRGVTYNEQFF
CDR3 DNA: TGTGCCAGCAGGGGGGTTACCTACAATGAGCAGTTCTTC

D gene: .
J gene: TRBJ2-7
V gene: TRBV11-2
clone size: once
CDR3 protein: CASSFDRTAPYEQYF
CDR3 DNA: TGTGCCAGCAGCTTTGATCGGACAGCCCCCTACGAGCAGTACTTC

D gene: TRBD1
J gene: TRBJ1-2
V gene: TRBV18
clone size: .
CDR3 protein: CASSPPWTGGSYGYTF
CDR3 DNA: TGTGCCAGCTCACCCCCGTGGACAGGGGGCTCTTATGGCTACACCTTC

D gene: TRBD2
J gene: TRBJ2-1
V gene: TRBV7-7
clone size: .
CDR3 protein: CASSFTSGGDEQFF
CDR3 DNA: TGTGCCAGCAGCTTCACTAGCGGGGGCGATGAGCAGTTCTTC

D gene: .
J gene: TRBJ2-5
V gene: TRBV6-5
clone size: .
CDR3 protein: CASSLLFQETQYF
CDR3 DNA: TGTGCCAGCAGTCTGCTTTTCCAAGAGACCCAGTACTTC

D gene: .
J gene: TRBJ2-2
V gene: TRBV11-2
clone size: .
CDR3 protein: CASSLGLGELFF
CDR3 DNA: TGTGCCAGCAGCTTAGGCCTCGGGGAGCTGTTTTTT

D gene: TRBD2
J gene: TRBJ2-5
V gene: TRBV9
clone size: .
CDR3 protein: CASSPGLAGGQETQYF
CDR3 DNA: TGTGCCAGCAGCCCGGGGCTAGCGGGGGGTCAAGAGACCCAGTACTTC

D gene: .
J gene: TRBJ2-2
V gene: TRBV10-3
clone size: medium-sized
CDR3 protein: CAISEWTKTGELFF
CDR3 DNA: TGTGCCATCAGTGAATGGACTAAAACCGGGGAGCTGTTTTTT

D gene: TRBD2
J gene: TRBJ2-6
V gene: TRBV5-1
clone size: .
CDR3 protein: CASSLAGDGANVLTF
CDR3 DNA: TGCGCCAGCAGCCTAGCGGGGGACGGGGCCAACGTCCTGACTTTC

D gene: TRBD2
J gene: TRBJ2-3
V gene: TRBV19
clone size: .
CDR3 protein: CASNLAGWRTDTQYF
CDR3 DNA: TGTGCCAGTAATCTAGCGGGATGGAGGACAGATACGCAGTATTTT

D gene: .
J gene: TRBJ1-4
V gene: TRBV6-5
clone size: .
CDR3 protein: CASSYSPQGEKLFF
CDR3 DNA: TGTGCCAGCAGTTACTCCCCACAGGGTGAAAAACTGTTTTTT

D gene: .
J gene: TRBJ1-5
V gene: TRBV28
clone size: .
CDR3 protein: CASSLHQPQHF
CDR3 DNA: TGTGCCAGCAGTTTGCACCAGCCCCAGCATTTT

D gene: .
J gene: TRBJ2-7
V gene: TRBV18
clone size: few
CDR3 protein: CASSPPAGAPYEQYF
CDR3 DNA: TGTGCCAGCTCACCACCGGCCGGGGCTCCCTACGAGCAGTACTTC

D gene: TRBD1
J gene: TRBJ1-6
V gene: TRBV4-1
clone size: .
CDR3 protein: CASSQVGTGASLHF
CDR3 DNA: TGCGCCAGCAGCCAAGTAGGGACAGGGGCGTCCCTCCACTTT

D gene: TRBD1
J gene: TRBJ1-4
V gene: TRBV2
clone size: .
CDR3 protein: CASSFPGQGRNEKLFF
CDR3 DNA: TGTGCCAGCAGTTTCCCGGGACAGGGGCGGAATGAAAAACTGTTTTTT

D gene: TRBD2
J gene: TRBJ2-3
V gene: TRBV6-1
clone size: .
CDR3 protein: CASSEMVSGSGTDTQYF
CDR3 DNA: TGTGCCAGCAGTGAAATGGTCAGCGGGAGTGGCACAGATACGCAGTATTTT

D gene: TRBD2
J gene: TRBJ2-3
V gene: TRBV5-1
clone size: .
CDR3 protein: CASSLGLASSTDTQYF
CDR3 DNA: TGCGCCAGCAGCTTGGGACTAGCGAGTAGCACAGATACGCAGTATTTT

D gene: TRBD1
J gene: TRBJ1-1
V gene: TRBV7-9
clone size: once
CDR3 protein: CASSRTGNTEAFF
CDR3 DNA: TGTGCCAGCAGCCGGACAGGGAACACTGAAGCTTTCTTT

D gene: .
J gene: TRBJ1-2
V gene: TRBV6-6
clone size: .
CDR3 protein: CASSYDSTNYGYTF
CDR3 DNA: TGTGCCAGCAGTTACGACAGCACTAACTATGGCTACACCTTC

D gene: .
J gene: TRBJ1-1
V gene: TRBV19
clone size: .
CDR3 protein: CASSIPGGVGAFF
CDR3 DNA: TGTGCCAGTAGTATCCCCGGGGGCGTTGGAGCTTTCTTT

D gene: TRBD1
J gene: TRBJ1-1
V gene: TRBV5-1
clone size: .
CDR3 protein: CASSGSDRAAGEAFF
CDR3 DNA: TGCGCCAGCAGCGGGTCCGACAGGGCGGCAGGTGAAGCTTTCTTT

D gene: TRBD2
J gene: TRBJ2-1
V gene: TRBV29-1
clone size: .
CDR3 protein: CSVRRWGGRGNNEQFF
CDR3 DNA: TGCAGCGTTCGACGATGGGGAGGGAGAGGGAACAATGAGCAGTTCTTC

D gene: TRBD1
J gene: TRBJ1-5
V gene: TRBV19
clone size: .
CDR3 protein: CASSIFSGQGYQPQHF
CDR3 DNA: TGTGCCAGTAGTATATTCTCGGGACAGGGTTATCAGCCCCAGCATTTT

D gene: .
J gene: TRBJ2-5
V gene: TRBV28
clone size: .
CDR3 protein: CASSGHVHGTQYF
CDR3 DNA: TGTGCCAGCAGTGGTCACGTACACGGGACCCAGTACTTC

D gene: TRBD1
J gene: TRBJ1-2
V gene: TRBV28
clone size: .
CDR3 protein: CVSRTRQGRVGYGYTF
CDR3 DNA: TGTGTCAGCAGAACTCGACAGGGAAGGGTTGGCTATGGCTACACCTTC

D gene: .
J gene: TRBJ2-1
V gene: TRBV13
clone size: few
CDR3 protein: CASSLGVGSSSYNEQFF
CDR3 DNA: TGTGCCAGCAGCTTAGGGGTAGGGTCATCCTCCTACAATGAGCAGTTCTTC

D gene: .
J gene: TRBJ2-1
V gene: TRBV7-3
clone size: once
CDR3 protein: CASSLRLGLGNEQFF
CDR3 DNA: TGTGCCAGCAGCTTAAGACTAGGACTGGGAAATGAGCAGTTCTTC

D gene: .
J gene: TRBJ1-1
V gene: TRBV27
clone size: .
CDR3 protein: CASKTVHPPGEAFF
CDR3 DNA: TGTGCCAGCAAAACAGTACACCCACCAGGTGAAGCTTTCTTT

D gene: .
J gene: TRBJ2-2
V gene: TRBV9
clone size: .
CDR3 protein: CASSVGGLGWNTGELFF
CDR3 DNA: TGTGCCAGCAGCGTCGGAGGGCTGGGATGGAACACCGGGGAGCTGTTTTTT

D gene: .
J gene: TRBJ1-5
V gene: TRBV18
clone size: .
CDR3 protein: CASSPGISNQPQHF
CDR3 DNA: TGTGCCAGCTCACCGGGGATCAGCAATCAGCCCCAGCATTTT

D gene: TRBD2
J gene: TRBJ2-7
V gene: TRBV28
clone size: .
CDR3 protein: CASSLGLAGPYEQYF
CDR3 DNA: TGTGCCAGCAGCCTGGGGCTAGCGGGCCCCTACGAGCAGTACTTC

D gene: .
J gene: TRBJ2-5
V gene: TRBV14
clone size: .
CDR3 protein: CASSQGRGETQYF
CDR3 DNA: TGTGCCAGCAGCCAAGGGAGGGGAGAGACCCAGTACTTC

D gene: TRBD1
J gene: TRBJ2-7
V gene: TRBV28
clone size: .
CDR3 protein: CASSPGTGGYEQYF
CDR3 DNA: TGTGCCAGCAGTCCGGGGACAGGGGGCTACGAGCAGTACTTC

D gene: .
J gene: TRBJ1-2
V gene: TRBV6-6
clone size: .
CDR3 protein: CASTKANGARYGYTF
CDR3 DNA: TGTGCCAGCACTAAGGCGAACGGGGCTCGGTATGGCTACACCTTC

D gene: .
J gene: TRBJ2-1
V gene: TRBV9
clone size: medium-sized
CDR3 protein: CASSVGINEQFF
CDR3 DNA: TGTGCCAGCAGCGTAGGGATCAATGAGCAGTTCTTC

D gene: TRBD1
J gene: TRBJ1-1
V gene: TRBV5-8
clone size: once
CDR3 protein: CASTHSGQAGTNTEAFF
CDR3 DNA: TGTGCCAGCACCCATTCGGGACAGGCCGGTACAAACACTGAAGCTTTCTTT

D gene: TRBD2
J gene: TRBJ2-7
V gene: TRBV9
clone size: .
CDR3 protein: CASSAGRGSSGYAYEQYF
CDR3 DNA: TGTGCCAGCAGCGCGGGTCGAGGGTCTAGCGGGTATGCCTACGAGCAGTACTTC

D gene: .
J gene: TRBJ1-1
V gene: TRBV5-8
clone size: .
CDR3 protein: CASSQMGGATEAFF
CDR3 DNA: TGTGCCAGCAGCCAGATGGGGGGAGCCACTGAAGCTTTCTTT

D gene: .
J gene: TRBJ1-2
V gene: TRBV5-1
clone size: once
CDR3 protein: CASSSTGQIYGYTF
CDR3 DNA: TGCGCCAGCAGCTCAACAGGGCAAATCTATGGCTACACCTTC

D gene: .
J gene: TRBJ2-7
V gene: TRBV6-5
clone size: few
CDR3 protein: CASSYSDRSGEQYF
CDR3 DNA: TGTGCCAGCAGTTACTCGGACAGATCGGGCGAGCAGTACTTC

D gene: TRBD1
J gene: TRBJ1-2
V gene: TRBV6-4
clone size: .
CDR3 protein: CASSLTGGAGYTF
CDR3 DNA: TGTGCCAGCAGTCTGACAGGGGGCGCAGGCTACACCTTC

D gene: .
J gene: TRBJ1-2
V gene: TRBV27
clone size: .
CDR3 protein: CASSPNWDSGLANYGYTF
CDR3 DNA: TGTGCCAGCAGTCCTAATTGGGATTCAGGATTAGCTAACTATGGCTACACCTTC

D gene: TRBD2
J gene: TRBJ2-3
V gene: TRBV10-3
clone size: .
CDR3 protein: CAISESTSPQYF
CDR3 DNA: TGTGCCATCAGTGAGTCGACTAGCCCGCAGTATTTT

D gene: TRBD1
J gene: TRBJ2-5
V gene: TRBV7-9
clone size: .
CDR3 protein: CASSSPGQEKETQYF
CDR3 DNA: TGTGCCAGCAGCTCTCCGGGACAGGAGAAAGAGACCCAGTACTTC

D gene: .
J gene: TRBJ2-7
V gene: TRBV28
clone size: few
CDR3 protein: CASSSGSPYEQYF
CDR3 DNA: TGTGCCAGCAGTTCGGGTTCCCCCTACGAGCAGTACTTC